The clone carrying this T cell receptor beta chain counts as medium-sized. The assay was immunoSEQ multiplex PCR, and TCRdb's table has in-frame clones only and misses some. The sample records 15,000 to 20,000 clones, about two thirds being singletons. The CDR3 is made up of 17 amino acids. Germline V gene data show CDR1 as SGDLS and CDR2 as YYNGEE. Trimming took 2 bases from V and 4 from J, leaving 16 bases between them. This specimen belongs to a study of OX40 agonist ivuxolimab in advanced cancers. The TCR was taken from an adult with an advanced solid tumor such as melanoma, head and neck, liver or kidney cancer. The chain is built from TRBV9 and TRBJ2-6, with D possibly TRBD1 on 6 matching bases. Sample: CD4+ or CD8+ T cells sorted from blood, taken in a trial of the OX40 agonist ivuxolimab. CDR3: CASSVTGTPTGANVLTF. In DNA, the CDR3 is TGTGCCAGCAGCGTTACCGGGACACCGACCGGGGCCAACGTCCTGACTTTC.